A single sample gave rise to the 9 T cell receptor beta chains below, sequenced in a study of blood T cell repertoires in COVID-19. Only in-frame clones appear in the TCRdb table, and some are missing; sequencing was by immunoSEQ multiplex PCR. The sample yields under 200,000 clones, 80% to 85% seen once. The sample taken for sequencing was peripheral blood. Receptors were obtained from an older woman with acute or convalescent COVID-19.

The chain employs TRBV14 and TRBJ1-1, with a tentative D call TRBD1 (5 bases). Trimming left V 4 bases short and J 0 bases short, with 9 bases between. This CDR3 has 14 amino acids. The germline V gene has CDR1 SGHDN and CDR2 FVKESK. The CDR3: CASSLQDMNTEAFF. CDR3 bases: TGTGCCAGCAGCCTACAGGACATGAACACTGAAGCTTTCTTT.

The rearrangement joins TRBV3-1 (or the pseudogene TRBV3-2) to TRBJ2-5; 7 bases align to TRBD1. This CDR3 contains 14 residues. Trimming cost V 4 bases and J 5 bases; bases outside gene matches: 7. The germline gives CDR1 LGHDT, CDR2 YNNKEL (reference sequence). The CDR3 DNA sequence: TGTGCCAGCAGCCTCCGACAGGGAAGGGAGACCCAGTACTTC. Protein: CASSLRQGRETQYF.

The V call is TRBV20-1, the J call TRBJ2-2; possible D gene TRBD1, 5 bases. This CDR3 has 11 residues. In germline, CDR1 is DFQATT, CDR2 SNEGSKA (reference sequence). Trimming took 6 bases from V and 7 from J, leaving 9 bases between them. The CDR3 loop reads CSARTYGELFF. Here the CDR3 DNA reads TGCAGTGCCCGGACATACGGGGAGCTGTTTTTT.

The chain employs TRBV2 and TRBJ1-2; 9 bases agree with TRBD1. The trim removed 2 bases at V and 9 bases at J, leaving 7 bases unmatched. CDR3 size: 14 residues. Germline V gene data show CDR1 as SNHLY and CDR2 as FYNNEI. The CDR3 bases are TGTGCCAGCAGTGAACCGGGACAGGGTTCTAGCTACACCTTC. It translates to CASSEPGQGSSYTF.

This clone was seen a single time. The rearrangement links TRBV9 to TRBJ1-6; perhaps TRBD1 as D (5 bases). Trimming shortened V by 0 bases and J by 6 bases, and 10 bases separated the two germline ends. Germline CDR1 reads SGDLS; CDR2 reads YYNGEE. CDR3 size: 15 residues. Written as DNA, the CDR3 is TGTGCCAGCAGCGTAGCTGGAGGGGCTAATTCACCCCTCCACTTT. It is translated as CASSVAGGANSPLHF.

This clone appeared a single time. The chain links TRBV3-1 (or the pseudogene TRBV3-2) to TRBJ1-1; tentative D call: TRBD1 (6 bases). This CDR3 is 16 amino acids long. V was shortened by 0 bases and J by 2 bases, with 13 bases between the two germline ends. In germline, CDR1 is LGHDT, CDR2 YNNKEL (reference sequence). As DNA, the CDR3 is TGTGCCAGCAGCCAAGATGGGAACAGGGTCAACACTGAAGCTTTCTTT. Encoded protein: CASSQDGNRVNTEAFF.

The V gene is TRBV6-6, the J gene TRBJ1-2, with D possibly matching TRBD1 (6 bases). This CDR3 spans 12 amino acids. Germline CDR1 is MNHNY and CDR2 is SVGAGI (reference sequence). Trimming left V 4 bases short and J 4 bases short, with 7 bases between. CDR3 residues: CASSLDSYGYTF. CDR3 coding DNA: TGTGCCAGCAGTTTGGACAGCTATGGCTACACCTTC.

The chain has TRBV2 and TRBJ2-7; TRBD2 is a possible D gene (6 bases). Trimming took off 4 bases at V and 4 bases at J, with 11 bases between the two ends. From germline, CDR1 is SNHLY and CDR2 FYNNEI. The CDR3 is 13 residues long. The CDR3 sequence is CASSVKGLYEQYF. The CDR3 nucleotides are TGTGCCAGCAGTGTAAAGGGACTTTACGAGCAGTACTTC. Full variable domain (outside the CDR3, taken from reference TRBV2 and TRBJ2-7): EPEVTQTPSHQVTQMGQEVILRCVPISNHLYFYWYRQILGQKVEFLVSFYNNEISEKSEIFDDQFSVERPDGSNFTLKIRSTKLEDSAMYFCASSVKGLYEQYFGPGTRLTVT.

The chain links TRBV5-5 to TRBJ1-1, with D possibly matching TRBD1 (6 bases). Germline-derived CDR1 and CDR2 are SGHKS and YYEKEE (reference sequence). The CDR3 is 16 amino acids. V dropped 0 bases and J dropped 1 base, with 13 bases sitting between them. CDR3 loop: CASSLGRGDSNTEAFF. The CDR3 DNA is TGTGCCAGCAGCTTGGGCAGGGGCGATTCGAACACTGAAGCTTTCTTT.